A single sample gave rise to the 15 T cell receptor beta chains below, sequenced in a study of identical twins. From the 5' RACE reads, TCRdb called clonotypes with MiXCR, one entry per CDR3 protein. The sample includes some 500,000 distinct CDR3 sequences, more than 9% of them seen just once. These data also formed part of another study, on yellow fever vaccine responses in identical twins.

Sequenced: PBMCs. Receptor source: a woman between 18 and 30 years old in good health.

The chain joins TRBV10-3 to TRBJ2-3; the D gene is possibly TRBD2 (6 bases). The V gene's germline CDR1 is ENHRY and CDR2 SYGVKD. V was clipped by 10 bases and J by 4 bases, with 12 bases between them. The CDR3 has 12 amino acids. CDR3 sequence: CATGTSSDTQYF. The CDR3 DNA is TGTGCCACCGGGACTTCTTCAGATACGCAGTATTTT.

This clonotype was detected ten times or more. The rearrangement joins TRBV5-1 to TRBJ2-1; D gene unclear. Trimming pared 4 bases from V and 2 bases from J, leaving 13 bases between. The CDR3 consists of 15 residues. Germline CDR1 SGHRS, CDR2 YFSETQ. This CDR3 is CASSVANPAYNEQFF. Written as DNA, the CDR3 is TGCGCCAGCAGCGTGGCCAACCCGGCCTACAATGAGCAGTTCTTC.

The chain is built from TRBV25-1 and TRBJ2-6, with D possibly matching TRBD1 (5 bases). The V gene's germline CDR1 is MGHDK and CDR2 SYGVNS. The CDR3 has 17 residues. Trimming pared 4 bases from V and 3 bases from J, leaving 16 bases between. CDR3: CASSVHRRGIGANVLTF. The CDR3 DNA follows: TGTGCCAGCAGTGTACATCGAAGGGGCATTGGGGCCAACGTCCTGACTTTC.

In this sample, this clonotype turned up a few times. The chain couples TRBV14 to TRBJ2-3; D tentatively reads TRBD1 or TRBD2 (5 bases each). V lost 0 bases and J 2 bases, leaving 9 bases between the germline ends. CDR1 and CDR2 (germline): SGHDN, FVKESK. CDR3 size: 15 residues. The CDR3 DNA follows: TGTGCCAGCAGCCAAGATTGGGACCACACAGATACGCAGTATTTT. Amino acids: CASSQDWDHTDTQYF.

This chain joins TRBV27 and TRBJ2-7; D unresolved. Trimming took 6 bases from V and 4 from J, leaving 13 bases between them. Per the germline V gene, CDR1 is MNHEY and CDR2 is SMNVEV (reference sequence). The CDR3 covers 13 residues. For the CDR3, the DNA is TGTGCCAGCAGACCAACCGACACATACGAGCAGTACTTC. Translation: CASRPTDTYEQYF.

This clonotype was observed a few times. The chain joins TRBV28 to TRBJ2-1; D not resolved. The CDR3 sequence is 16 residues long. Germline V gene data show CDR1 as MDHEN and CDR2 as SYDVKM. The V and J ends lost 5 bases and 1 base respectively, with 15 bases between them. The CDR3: CASSLASDGSYNEQFF. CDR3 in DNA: TGTGCCAGCAGTCTTGCCTCGGACGGGTCCTACAATGAGCAGTTCTTC. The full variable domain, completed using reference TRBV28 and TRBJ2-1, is DVKVTQSSRYLVKRTGEKVFLECVQDMDHENMFWYRQDPGLGLRLIYFSYDVKMKEKGDIPEGYSVSREKKERFSLILESASTNQTSMYLCASSLASDGSYNEQFFGPGTRLTVL.

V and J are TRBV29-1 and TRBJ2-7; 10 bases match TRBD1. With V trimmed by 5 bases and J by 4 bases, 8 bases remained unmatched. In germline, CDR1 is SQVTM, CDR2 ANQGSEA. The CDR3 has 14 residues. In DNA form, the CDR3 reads TGCAGCGTTCGCGGACAGGGGGGTACTTACGAGCAGTACTTC. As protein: CSVRGQGGTYEQYF.

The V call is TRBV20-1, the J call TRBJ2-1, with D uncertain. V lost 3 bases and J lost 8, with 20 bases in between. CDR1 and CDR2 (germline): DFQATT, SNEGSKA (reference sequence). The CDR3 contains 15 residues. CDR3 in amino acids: CSARAKETSSYEQFF. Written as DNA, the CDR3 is TGCAGTGCTAGGGCCAAGGAAACTTCTAGTTATGAGCAGTTCTTC.

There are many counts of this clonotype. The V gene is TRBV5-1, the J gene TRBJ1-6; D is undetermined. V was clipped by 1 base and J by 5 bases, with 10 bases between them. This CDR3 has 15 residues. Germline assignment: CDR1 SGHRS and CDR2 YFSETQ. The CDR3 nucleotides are TGCGCCAGCAGCTTGTCGAAAGTGAATAATTCACCCCTCCACTTT. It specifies CASSLSKVNNSPLHF.

CDR3 residues: CASSLGRRTSTGELFF. The DNA of the CDR3 is TGCGCCAGCAGCTTGGGCCGGCGGACTAGCACCGGGGAGCTGTTTTTT. J is TRBJ2-2 and V is TRBV5-1; TRBD2 matches 7 bases. The CDR3 spans 16 residues. With V trimmed by 0 bases and J by 4 bases, 6 bases remained unmatched. Germline V gives CDR1 SGHRS, CDR2 YFSETQ. Complete variable domain (other parts from reference TRBV5-1 and TRBJ2-2): KAGVTQTPRYLIKTRGQQVTLSCSPISGHRSVSWYQQTPGQGLQFLFEYFSETQRNKGNFPGRFSGRQFSNSRSEMNVSTLELGDSALYLCASSLGRRTSTGELFFGEGSRLTVL.

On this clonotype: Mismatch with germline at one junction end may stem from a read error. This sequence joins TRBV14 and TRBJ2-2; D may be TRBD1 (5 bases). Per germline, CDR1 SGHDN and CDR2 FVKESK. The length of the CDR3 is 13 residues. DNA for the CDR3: TGTGCCAGCAGCCATTTGGACACCGTGGAGCTGTTTTTT. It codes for CASSHLDTVELFF.

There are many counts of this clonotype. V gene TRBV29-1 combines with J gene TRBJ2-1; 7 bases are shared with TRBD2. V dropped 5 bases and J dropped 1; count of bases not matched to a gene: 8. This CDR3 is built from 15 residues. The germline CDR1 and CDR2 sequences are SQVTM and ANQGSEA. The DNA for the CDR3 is TGCAGCGTTCTGAGGGGCGGGAGTTCCTACAATGAGCAGTTCTTC. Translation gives CSVLRGGSSYNEQFF.

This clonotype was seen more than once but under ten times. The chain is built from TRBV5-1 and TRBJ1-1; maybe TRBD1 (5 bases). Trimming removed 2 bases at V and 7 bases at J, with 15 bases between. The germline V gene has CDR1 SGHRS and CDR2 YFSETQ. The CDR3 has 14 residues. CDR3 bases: TGCGCCAGCAGCTTCCGAGCGGGGGAGAATGAAGCTTTCTTT. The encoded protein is CASSFRAGENEAFF.

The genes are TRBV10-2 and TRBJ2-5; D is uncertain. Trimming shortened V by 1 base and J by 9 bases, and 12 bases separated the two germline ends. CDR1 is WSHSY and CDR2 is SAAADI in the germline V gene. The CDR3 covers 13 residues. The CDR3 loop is CASSELGPWAQYF. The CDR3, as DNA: TGCGCCAGCAGTGAGTTGGGTCCGTGGGCCCAGTACTTC.

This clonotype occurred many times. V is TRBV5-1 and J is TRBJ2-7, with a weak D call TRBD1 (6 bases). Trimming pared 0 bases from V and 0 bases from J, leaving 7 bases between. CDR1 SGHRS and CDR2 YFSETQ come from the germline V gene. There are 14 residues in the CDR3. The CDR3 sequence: CASSLDRASYEQYF. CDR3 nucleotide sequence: TGCGCCAGCAGCTTGGACAGGGCCTCCTACGAGCAGTACTTC. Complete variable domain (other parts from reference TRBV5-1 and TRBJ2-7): KAGVTQTPRYLIKTRGQQVTLSCSPISGHRSVSWYQQTPGQGLQFLFEYFSETQRNKGNFPGRFSGRQFSNSRSEMNVSTLELGDSALYLCASSLDRASYEQYFGPGTRLTVT.